Shown below are 6 T cell receptor beta chains from a single sample sequenced in a study of T-cell reconstitution after alpha-beta-depleted transplantation in children. TCRbeta library preparation incorporated unique molecular identifiers. A single record per CDR3 protein comes from TCRdb applying MiXCR to the PCR reads. The profile covers some 550,000 distinct CDR3 sequences, with about a sixth appearing a single time and approximately 3% taken by the ten largest. Sequencing was performed on PBMCs from the stem cell graft donor, taken from the stem cell graft. The receptors come from a human donor who donated a stem cell graft to a child with acute lymphoblastic leukemia.

CDR3 sequence: CASSQGQRVNGYTF. DNA for the CDR3: TGTGCCAGCAGTCAAGGGCAGAGAGTCAATGGCTACACCTTC. The V and J genes are TRBV12-3 or TRBV12-4 and TRBJ1-2; D uncertain. With 5 bases removed from V and 6 bases from J, the gap between germline ends came to 16 bases. CDR3 length: 14 residues.

The chain couples TRBV14 to TRBJ2-3, with TRBD1 matching over 8 bases. Germline trimming cut 5 bases from V and 4 bases from J; bases unmatched to any gene: 11. Germline loops: CDR1 SGHDN, CDR2 FVKESK. The CDR3 length is 16 residues. The CDR3 protein is CASSAGQGRESDTQYF. CDR3 nucleotides: TGTGCCAGCAGCGCCGGACAGGGAAGAGAATCAGATACGCAGTATTTT. Complete variable domain (other parts from reference TRBV14 and TRBJ2-3): EAGVTQFPSHSVIEKGQTVTLRCDPISGHDNLYWYRRVMGKEIKFLLHFVKESKQDESGMPNNRFLAERTGGTYSTLKVQPAELEDSGVYFCASSAGQGRESDTQYFGPGTRLTVL.

This clonotype has more than one count but fewer than ten. This chain uses TRBV20-1 with TRBJ2-3, with 7 positions matching TRBD1. CDR3 length equals 15 residues. The germline V gene encodes CDR1 DFQATT and CDR2 SNEGSKA (reference sequence). V was pared by 6 bases and J by 3 bases, with 12 bases of the junction left unmatched. In DNA, the CDR3 is TGCAGTGCCAGGAACCCCGAGGGACAGACAGATACGCAGTATTTT. Protein: CSARNPEGQTDTQYF.

The rearrangement joins TRBV13 to TRBJ2-2; no definite D call. Germline lookup yields CDR1 PRHDT and CDR2 FYEKMQ (reference sequence). V lost 1 base and J 2 bases, leaving 8 bases between the germline ends. The CDR3 runs to 15 residues. DNA of the CDR3: TGTGCCAGCAGCTTAGCCAGGCTAAACACCGGGGAGCTGTTTTTT. Translation gives CASSLARLNTGELFF.

The chain has TRBV6-5 and TRBJ1-2; tentatively, D is TRBD1 (5 bases). Germline values: CDR1 MNHEY, CDR2 SVGAGI. CDR3 length: 14 residues. Trimming removed 0 bases at V and 8 bases at J, with 13 bases between. CDR3 sequence (DNA): TGTGCCAGCAGTTACTCGACAGAATTGGGAGGCTACACCTTC. It yields the protein CASSYSTELGGYTF.

The chain links TRBV7-6 to TRBJ2-3; 13 bases are a match to TRBD2. CDR1 is SGHVS and CDR2 is FNYEAQ in the germline V gene. After removal of 3 bases from V and 4 bases from J, the junction contained 7 bases not matched to a gene. The CDR3 length is 17 residues. The CDR3 bases are TGTGCCAGCAGCTTTGGAGGGACTAGCGGGATAGCAGATACGCAGTATTTT. Translated: CASSFGGTSGIADTQYF.